This T cell receptor (beta chain) was captured in a study of CD8+CD57+ T cells in acquired aplastic anemia. Whole-study findings and limits: Simpson's diversity of CD8+ cells was not significantly different in patients compared with controls. Overlapping CD8+ CDR3 repertoires of patients and controls contained roughly 29 shared sequences.

The count of this clonotype is one. The antigen remains unidentified. V shed 4 bases, J shed 4 bases, and the junction held 6 bases outside the gene matches. This CDR3 spans 15 amino acids. CDR1 is SNHLY and CDR2 is FYNNEI in the germline V gene. Previously, flow cytometry had revealed CD8+CD57+ cell expansion in the patients chosen for sequencing. TCR beta VDJ combinations and CDR3 sequences were profiled from genomic DNA. TCRdb processed the reads anew with MiXCR; each CDR3 protein has one entry. There are approximately 190,000 distinct CDR3 sequences in the sample; nearly 50% occur only once, and about 9.5% lies in the top ten.

The source material was sorted CD4+, CD8+, or CD8+CD57+ T cells (not recorded which) from PBMCs. V usage is TRBV2 and J usage is TRBJ2-2; 7 bases line up with TRBD1. This receptor was taken from a human donor with aplastic anemia. The CDR3 region has the DNA TGTGCCAGCAGTGCCCACAGGGGAATCACCGGGGAGCTGTTTTTT. Its protein is CASSAHRGITGELFF.